This T cell receptor (beta chain) stems from a study of cytomegalovirus exposure and HLA in healthy donors. Findings and caveats of the study: Analysis was performed later, and it showed HLA-associated TCR beta chains to be more clonally expanded than equally common others. The authors assumed roughly uniform sequencing depth across donors for presence/absence analyses.

CDR1 KGHSH and CDR2 LQKENI come from the germline V gene. The length of the CDR3 is 14 residues. Trimming cost V 3 bases and J 1 base, with 9 bases left between them. Comment on this clone: Its specificity is unknown. The same CDR3 arises from other DNA sequences in this sample as well.

PCR primers comprised 60 Vbeta and 13 Jbeta primers. Here immunoSEQ multiplex PCR was the method, and the copy in TCRdb shows in-frame clones only, minus some. The repertoire includes tens of thousands of clones, over 75% of them detected once, and approximately 4.8% sits in the top ten. The specimen sequenced was PBMCs. This receptor was taken from a male donor in good health and CMV-seropositive. The chain joins TRBV18 to TRBJ1-1; D not certain. The CDR3 loop is CASSPTNGNTEAFF. The CDR3 nucleotides read TGTGCCAGCTCACCGACTAATGGGAACACTGAAGCTTTCTTT.